These 7 T cell receptor beta chains were all obtained from the same sample, sequenced in a study of blood T cell repertoires in COVID-19. The repertoire was sequenced with immunoSEQ multiplex PCR; TCRdb's copy has only in-frame clones and lacks some. Altogether some 360,000 clones are present, about nine tenths being singletons, with the ten largest covering approximately 1%. The material sequenced was PBMCs or T cells enriched from blood (not recorded which). The receptors were gathered from a woman aged 30 to 39 who had been exposed to COVID-19.

The chain uses TRBV15 and TRBJ1-2; D not certain. The CDR3 length is 16 residues. V lost 1 base, J lost 0 bases, and 12 bases lay in between. Germline V lookup: CDR1 LNHNV, CDR2 YYDKDF (reference sequence). The CDR3 protein is CATSRVRSVTNYGYTF. The CDR3 nucleotides are TGTGCCACCAGCAGAGTCAGGTCTGTTACTAACTATGGCTACACCTTC.

J is TRBJ1-1 and V is TRBV5-1; D ambiguous. Between the trimmed V and J ends, which lost 0 bases and 7 bases, there was a span of 10 bases. Germline values: CDR1 SGHRS, CDR2 YFSETQ. This CDR3 comprises 13 residues. The CDR3 here is CASSLDFEHEAFF. The CDR3 DNA is TGCGCCAGCAGCTTGGATTTCGAGCATGAAGCTTTCTTT.

This chain uses TRBV5-1 with TRBJ2-3; TRBD1 aligns across 8 bases. In germline, CDR1 is SGHRS, CDR2 YFSETQ. J gave up 3 bases and V 4 bases, and 7 bases lay outside the gene matches. This CDR3 contains 15 residues. The CDR3, as DNA: TGCGCCAGCAGCCATGGGGGACAGGAGACAGATACGCAGTATTTT. Its translation is CASSHGGQETDTQYF.

The chain recombines TRBV27 with TRBJ1-2; 9 positions agree with TRBD1. J gave up 8 bases and V 5 bases, and 12 bases lay outside the gene matches. Germline V gives CDR1 MNHEY, CDR2 SMNVEV (reference sequence). The CDR3 covers 15 residues. The CDR3 here is CASSPSIDRGGGYTF. In nucleotides, the CDR3 is TGTGCCAGCAGTCCGTCCATAGACAGGGGGGGAGGCTACACCTTC.

This clone appeared a few times. This chain connects TRBV29-1 to TRBJ1-1; a weak D match, TRBD1 (6 bases). The length of the CDR3 is 15 residues. Germline V gene lookup returns CDR1 SQVTM and CDR2 ANQGSEA. V dropped 4 bases and J dropped 1 base, with 16 bases sitting between them. The CDR3 nucleotides read TGCAGCGTTGTAAGCCCAACAGGGCCGAACACTGAAGCTTTCTTT. Its translation is CSVVSPTGPNTEAFF.

This clone appeared once. This chain links TRBV5-6 with TRBJ1-1, with D possibly being TRBD1 (5 bases). This CDR3 has 12 amino acids. Trimming left V 4 bases short and J 1 base short, with 5 bases between. From germline, CDR1 is SGHDT and CDR2 YYEEEE. CDR3 sequence (DNA): TGTGCCAGCAGCCAGGGGAACACTGAAGCTTTCTTT. Translating gives CASSQGNTEAFF.

This clone was seen a handful of times. J is TRBJ1-5 and V is TRBV18; D is unclear. Germline V gives CDR1 KGHSH, CDR2 LQKENI. The CDR3 consists of 14 residues. Trimming removed 6 bases from V and 2 bases from J, with 11 bases in between. The CDR3 DNA reads as TGTGCCAGCTCCGCGGATGCGGGCAATCAGCCCCAGCATTTT. It specifies CASSADAGNQPQHF.